The sequence of this T cell receptor (beta chain) was determined in a study of OX40 agonist ivuxolimab in advanced cancers. Study findings and constraints: Expanded clones were, on average, more numerous in CD8+ T cells than in CD4+.

Assay: immunoSEQ multiplex PCR; the TCRdb copy retains only in-frame clones and omits some. The sample carries almost 80,000 clones, under 85% recorded once. The sample holds one count of this clone. Its antigen is unknown. CDR3 length: 15 residues. Germline assignment: CDR1 SGHRS and CDR2 YFSETQ. Losses at the gene ends were 4 bases for V and 4 bases for J; bases not matched to a gene: 11. Sequenced material: CD4+ or CD8+ T cells sorted from blood, taken in a trial of the OX40 agonist ivuxolimab. The chain links TRBV5-1 to TRBJ2-7; 7 positions agree with TRBD1. The TCR was taken from an adult with an advanced solid tumor such as melanoma, head and neck, liver or kidney cancer. The CDR3 nucleotides read TGCGCCAGCAGCCTCGACAGGGCCGACATATACGAGCAGTACTTC. Its translation is CASSLDRADIYEQYF.